A selection of T cell receptor beta chains follows, all from one sample in a study of Ad26.COV2.S vaccination and SARS-CoV-2 variants. The data were produced by immunoSEQ multiplex PCR, yet TCRdb's version contains in-frame clones alone and is incomplete. The sample comprises hundreds of thousands of clones, more than 80% of which are singletons, and 12% rests with the top ten. The starting material was peripheral blood, obtained in a trial of Ad26.COV2.S vaccine versus placebo. These receptors originate from a person aged 18-60 years who received the Ad26.COV2.S COVID-19 vaccine or a placebo. Each CDR3 is given with its conserved first and last residue. A D gene is named only where the DNA matches it firmly. A clone size is listed for some rows: how often the clone was seen (once, few, many), or a class if it is expanded.

TRBD2,TRBV29-1,TRBJ2-1,-,CSVEGTSGGGEQFF,TGCAGCGTTGAAGGGACTAGCGGGGGAGGTGAGCAGTTCTTC
-,TRBV6-1,TRBJ1-3,-,CASSERSETLSGNTIYF,TGTGCCAGCAGTGAAAGGTCTGAGACTCTCTCTGGAAACACCATATATTTT
-,TRBV5-1,TRBJ2-3,-,CASSLGRDTQYF,TGCGCCAGCAGCTTGGGTAGGGATACGCAGTATTTT
TRBD1,TRBV3-1/TRBV3-2,TRBJ1-1,-,CASSQAGGGNTEAFF,TGTGCCAGCAGCCAAGCAGGGGGCGGGAACACTGAAGCTTTCTTT
-,TRBV6-5,TRBJ1-1,-,CASSPERGRTEAFF,TGTGCCAGCAGCCCGGAACGAGGGCGGACTGAAGCTTTCTTT
-,TRBV30,TRBJ2-7,-,CAWSVLASYEQYF,TGTGCCTGGAGTGTACTCGCCTCCTACGAGCAGTACTTC
-,TRBV5-1,TRBJ1-6,-,CASSLSGSKGSPLHF,TGCGCCAGCAGCTTGTCCGGCAGCAAGGGTTCACCCCTCCACTTT
-,TRBV27,TRBJ1-1,few,CASTRQGTNTEAFF,TGTGCCAGCACCCGTCAGGGTACGAACACTGAAGCTTTCTTT
TRBD2,TRBV5-1,TRBJ2-1,-,CASSLLPGLAGYNEQFF,TGCGCCAGCAGCTTGCTCCCGGGACTAGCGGGGTACAATGAGCAGTTCTTC
TRBD2,TRBV4-2,TRBJ2-1,-,CASSLPTSGENEQFF,TGTGCCAGCAGCCTCCCGACTAGCGGGGAAAATGAGCAGTTCTTC
-,TRBV9,TRBJ2-1,-,CASSGGLADEQQFF,TGTGCCAGCAGCGGGGGGCTAGCGGATGAACAGCAGTTCTTC
-,TRBV6-5,TRBJ2-7,-,CASRSGTRSYEQYF,TGTGCCAGCCGGTCAGGGACCCGTTCCTACGAGCAGTACTTC
-,TRBV9,TRBJ2-3,-,CASSVEGTDTQYF,TGTGCCAGCAGCGTGGAGGGTACAGATACGCAGTATTTT
-,TRBV7-9,TRBJ1-3,-,CASSLGEGNTIYF,TGTGCCAGCAGCTTAGGGGAGGGAAACACCATATATTTT
TRBD1,TRBV12-3/TRBV12-4,TRBJ2-4,-,CASSGTGVNIQYF,TGTGCCAGCAGTGGGACAGGGGTAAACATTCAGTACTTC
-,TRBV19,TRBJ1-5,-,CASSIAGFGQPQHF,TGTGCCAGTAGTATTGCAGGGTTCGGTCAGCCCCAGCATTTT
TRBD2,TRBV6-5,TRBJ2-3,-,CASTFSGEPDTQYF,TGTGCCAGTACCTTTAGCGGGGAACCAGATACGCAGTATTTT
TRBD1,TRBV6-2/TRBV6-3,TRBJ1-2,-,CASSPSWDRLGYGYTF,TGTGCCAGCAGTCCATCTTGGGACAGGCTCGGCTATGGCTACACCTTC
-,TRBV21-1,TRBJ1-5,-,CASTTGQTSNQPQHF,TGTGCCAGCACCACGGGACAGACGAGCAATCAGCCCCAGCATTTT
-,TRBV18,TRBJ2-5,-,CASSPSLGQETQYF,TGTGCCAGCTCACCCTCCCTTGGGCAAGAGACCCAGTACTTC
-,TRBV19,TRBJ1-3,-,CASSIGGNSGNTIYF,TGTGCCAGTAGTATTGGGGGCAACTCTGGAAACACCATATATTTT
-,TRBV7-3,TRBJ2-3,-,CASSLRGLGASGYVDTQYF,TGTGCCAGCAGCTTAAGGGGATTGGGGGCTAGCGGATACGTAGATACGCAGTATTTT
-,TRBV12-5,TRBJ2-4,-,CASGWAEASLRGIQYF,TGTGCTAGTGGTTGGGCCGAGGCTTCACTTCGAGGCATTCAGTACTTC
-,TRBV4-2,TRBJ1-3,-,CASSQDLSYSGNTIYF,TGTGCCAGCAGCCAAGATTTAAGCTACTCTGGAAACACCATATATTTT
-,TRBV5-1,TRBJ1-2,-,CASSLGVYGYTF,TGCGCCAGCAGCTTGGGGGTCTATGGCTACACCTTC
-,TRBV18,TRBJ2-7,-,CASSPSSYEQYF,TGTGCCAGCTCTCCCAGCTCCTACGAGCAGTACTTC
TRBD2,TRBV7-8,TRBJ2-2,-,CASSPWTSGGSSGELFF,TGTGCCAGCAGTCCCTGGACTAGCGGCGGGAGTAGCGGGGAGCTGTTTTTT
TRBD2,TRBV2,TRBJ2-7,-,CASSEGGGRDYEQYF,TGTGCCAGCAGTGAAGGGGGCGGGAGAGACTACGAGCAGTACTTC
TRBD2,TRBV4-1,TRBJ2-1,once,CASSQELAGYNEQFF,TGCGCCAGCAGCCAAGAACTAGCGGGTTACAATGAGCAGTTCTTC
TRBD1,TRBV28,TRBJ2-5,-,CASSLGAGGHETQYF,TGTGCCAGCAGTTTAGGGGCAGGGGGTCACGAGACCCAGTACTTC
-,TRBV7-9,TRBJ2-3,once,CASSLGVAQGRDTQYF,TGTGCCAGCAGCCTCGGGGTAGCACAAGGTAGAGATACGCAGTATTTT
TRBD1,TRBV7-8,TRBJ1-5,once,CASSPGTGALGNQPQHF,TGTGCCAGCAGCCCAGGGACAGGGGCGCTGGGCAATCAGCCCCAGCATTTT
-,TRBV19,TRBJ1-2,few,CASPRRGAQSYGYTF,TGTGCCAGTCCCCGGCGGGGGGCGCAGAGCTATGGCTACACCTTC
TRBD1,TRBV28,TRBJ1-4,many,CASSTGTVNEKLFF,TGTGCCAGCAGTACAGGGACAGTTAATGAAAAACTGTTTTTT
TRBD2,TRBV5-1,TRBJ2-5,once,CASSLDGAGGWETQYF,TGCGCCAGCAGCTTGGATGGTGCGGGAGGATGGGAGACCCAGTACTTC
TRBD1,TRBV5-8,TRBJ1-3,-,CASSTRDSSGNTIYF,TGTGCCAGCAGCACCCGGGACAGCTCTGGAAACACCATATATTTT
TRBD1,TRBV5-1,TRBJ2-5,-,CASSLTGLGGETQYF,TGCGCCAGCAGCCTGACAGGGCTTGGAGGAGAGACCCAGTACTTC
-,TRBV4-3,TRBJ2-7,-,CASSPTAASAIPNEQYF,TGCGCCAGCAGCCCTACGGCCGCTAGCGCGATCCCCAACGAGCAGTACTTC
TRBD1,TRBV12-3/TRBV12-4,TRBJ1-2,-,CAILDRGYGYTF,TGTGCCATCCTCGACAGGGGCTATGGCTACACCTTC
-,TRBV7-2,TRBJ1-2,-,CASTQDRGYGYTF,TGTGCCAGCACACAGGACCGGGGCTATGGCTACACCTTC